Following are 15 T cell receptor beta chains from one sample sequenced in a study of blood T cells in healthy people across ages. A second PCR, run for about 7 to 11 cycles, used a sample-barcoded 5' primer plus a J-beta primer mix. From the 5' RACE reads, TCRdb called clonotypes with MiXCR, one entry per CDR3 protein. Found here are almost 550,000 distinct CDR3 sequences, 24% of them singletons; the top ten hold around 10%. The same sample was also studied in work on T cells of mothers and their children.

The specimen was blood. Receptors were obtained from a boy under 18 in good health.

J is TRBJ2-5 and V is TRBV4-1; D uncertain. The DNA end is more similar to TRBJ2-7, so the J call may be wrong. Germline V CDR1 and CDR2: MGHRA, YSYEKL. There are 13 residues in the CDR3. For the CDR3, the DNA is TGCGCCAGCAGCCACGACGGGTCCTACGAGCAGTACTTC. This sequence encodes CASSHDGSYEQYF.

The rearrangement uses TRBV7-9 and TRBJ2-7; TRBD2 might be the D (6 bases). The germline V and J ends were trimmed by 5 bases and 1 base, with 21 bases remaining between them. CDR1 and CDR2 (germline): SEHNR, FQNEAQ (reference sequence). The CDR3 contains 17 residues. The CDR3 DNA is TGTGCCAGCAGCCCAGGCGCGGGGCAGTACCTTTCCTACGAGCAGTACTTC. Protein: CASSPGAGQYLSYEQYF.

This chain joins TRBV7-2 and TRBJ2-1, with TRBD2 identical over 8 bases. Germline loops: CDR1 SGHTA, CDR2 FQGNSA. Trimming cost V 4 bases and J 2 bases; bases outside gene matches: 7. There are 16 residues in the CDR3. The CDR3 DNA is TGTGCCAGCAGCTCGGTTAGCGGGGCTACCTACAATGAGCAGTTCTTC. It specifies CASSSVSGATYNEQFF.

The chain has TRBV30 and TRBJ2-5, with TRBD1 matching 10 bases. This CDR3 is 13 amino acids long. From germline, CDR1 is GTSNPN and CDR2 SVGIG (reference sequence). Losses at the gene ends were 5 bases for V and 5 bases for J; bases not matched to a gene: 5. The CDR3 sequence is CAWDRGPWETQYF. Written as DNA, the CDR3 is TGTGCCTGGGACAGGGGGCCCTGGGAGACCCAGTACTTC.

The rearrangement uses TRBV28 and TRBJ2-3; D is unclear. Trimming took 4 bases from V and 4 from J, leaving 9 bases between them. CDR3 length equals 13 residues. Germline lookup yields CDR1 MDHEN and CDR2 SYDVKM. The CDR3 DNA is TGTGCCAGCAGTTCAGGTAACGCAGATACGCAGTATTTT. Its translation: CASSSGNADTQYF.

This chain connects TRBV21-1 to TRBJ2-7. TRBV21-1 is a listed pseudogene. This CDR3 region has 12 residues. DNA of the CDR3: TGTGCCAGCAGCAAAGAAGGGAACGAGCAGTACTTC. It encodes CASSKEGNEQYF.

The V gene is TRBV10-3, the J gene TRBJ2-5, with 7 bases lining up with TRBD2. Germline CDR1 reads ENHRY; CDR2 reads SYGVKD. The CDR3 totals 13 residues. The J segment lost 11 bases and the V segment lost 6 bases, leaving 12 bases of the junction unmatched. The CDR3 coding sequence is TGTGCCATCAGCGCGGGTGGGGAGGGTGAGCAGTACTTC. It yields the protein CAISAGGEGEQYF.

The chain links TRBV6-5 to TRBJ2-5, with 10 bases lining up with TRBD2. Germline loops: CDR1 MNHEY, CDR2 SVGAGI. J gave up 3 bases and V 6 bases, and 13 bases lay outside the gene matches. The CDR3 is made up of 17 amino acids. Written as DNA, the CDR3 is TGTGCCAGCAGGTTCCGATCCGGGACTAGCGTAAAAGAGACCCAGTACTTC. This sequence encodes CASRFRSGTSVKETQYF.

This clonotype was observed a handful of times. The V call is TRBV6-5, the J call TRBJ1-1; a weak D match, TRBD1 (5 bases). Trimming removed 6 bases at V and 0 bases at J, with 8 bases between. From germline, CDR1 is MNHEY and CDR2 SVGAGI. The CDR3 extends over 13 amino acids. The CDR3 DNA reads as TGTGCCAGCAGAGGGACGGTGAACACTGAAGCTTTCTTT. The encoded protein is CASRGTVNTEAFF.

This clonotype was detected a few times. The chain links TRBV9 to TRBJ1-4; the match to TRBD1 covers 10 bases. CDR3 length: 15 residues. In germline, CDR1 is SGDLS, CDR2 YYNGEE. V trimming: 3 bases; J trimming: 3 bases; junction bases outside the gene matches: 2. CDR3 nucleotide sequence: TGTGCCAGCAGCGAGGGGACAGGGGCTAATGAAAAACTGTTTTTT. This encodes CASSEGTGANEKLFF.

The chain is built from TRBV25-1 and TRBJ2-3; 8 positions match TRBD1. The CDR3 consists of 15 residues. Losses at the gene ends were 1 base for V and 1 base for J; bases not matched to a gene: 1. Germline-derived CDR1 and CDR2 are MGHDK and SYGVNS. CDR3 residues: CASSEWGQGTDTQYF. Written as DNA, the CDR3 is TGTGCCAGCAGTGAATGGGGACAGGGCACAGATACGCAGTATTTT.

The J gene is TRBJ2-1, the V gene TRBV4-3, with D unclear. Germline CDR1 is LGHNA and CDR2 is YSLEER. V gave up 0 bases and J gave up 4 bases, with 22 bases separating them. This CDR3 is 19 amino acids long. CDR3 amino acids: CASSQDWLISPGLYNEQFF. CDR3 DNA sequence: TGCGCCAGCAGCCAAGATTGGTTAATCTCTCCGGGTCTGTACAATGAGCAGTTCTTC.

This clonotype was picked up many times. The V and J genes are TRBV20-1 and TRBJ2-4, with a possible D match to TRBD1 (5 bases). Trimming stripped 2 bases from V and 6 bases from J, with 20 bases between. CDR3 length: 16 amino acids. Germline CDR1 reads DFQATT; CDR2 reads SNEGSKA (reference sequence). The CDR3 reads CSARTREGALRNIQYF. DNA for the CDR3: TGCAGTGCTAGAACGCGTGAAGGGGCCTTACGAAACATTCAGTACTTC.

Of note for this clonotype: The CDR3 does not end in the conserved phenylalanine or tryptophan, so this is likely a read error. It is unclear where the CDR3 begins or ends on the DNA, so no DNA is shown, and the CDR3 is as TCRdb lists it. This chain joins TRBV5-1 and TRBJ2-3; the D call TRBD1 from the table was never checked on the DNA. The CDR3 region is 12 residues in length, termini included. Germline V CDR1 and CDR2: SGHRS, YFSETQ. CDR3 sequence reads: CASSLDGDPQEL.

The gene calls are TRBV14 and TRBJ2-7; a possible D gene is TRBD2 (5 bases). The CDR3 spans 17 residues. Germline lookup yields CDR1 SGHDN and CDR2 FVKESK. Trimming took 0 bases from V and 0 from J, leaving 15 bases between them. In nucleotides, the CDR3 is TGTGCCAGCAGCCAAGACCCTCCAGATGGGAGCTCCTACGAGCAGTACTTC. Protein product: CASSQDPPDGSSYEQYF.